This T cell receptor (beta chain) comes out of a study of identical twins. The V gene's germline CDR1 is DFQATT and CDR2 SNEGSKA (reference sequence). The CDR3 contains 15 residues. The table lists this clonotype with a count of one. TCRdb passed the 5' RACE reads through MiXCR, listing each CDR3 protein once. The sample consists of approximately 1.8 million distinct CDR3 sequences, more than 30% of them appearing once. The chain recombines TRBV20-1 with TRBJ2-5, with 11 bases matching TRBD2. With the DNA end fitting TRBJ2-7 better, the J assignment may be wrong. The sample taken for sequencing was cord blood. The source of this sequence is a newborn girl in good health. The CDR3 DNA reads as TGCAGTGCCCCAATAGCGGGAGGGATCATCTACGAGCAGTACTTC. Amino acid sequence: CSAPIAGGIIYEQYF.